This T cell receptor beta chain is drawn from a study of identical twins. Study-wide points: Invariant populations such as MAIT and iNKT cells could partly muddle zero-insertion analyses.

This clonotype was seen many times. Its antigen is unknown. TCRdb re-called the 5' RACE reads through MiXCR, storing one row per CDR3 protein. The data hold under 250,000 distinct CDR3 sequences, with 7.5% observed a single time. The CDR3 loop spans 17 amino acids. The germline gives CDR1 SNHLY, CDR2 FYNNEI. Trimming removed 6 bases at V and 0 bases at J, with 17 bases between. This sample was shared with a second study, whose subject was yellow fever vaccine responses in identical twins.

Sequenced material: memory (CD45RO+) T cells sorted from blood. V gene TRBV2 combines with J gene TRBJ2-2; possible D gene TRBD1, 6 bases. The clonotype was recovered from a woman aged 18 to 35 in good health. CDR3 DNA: TGTGCCAGCAGCCCGTACGGCAGGGACACGAACACCGGGGAGCTGTTTTTT. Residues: CASSPYGRDTNTGELFF. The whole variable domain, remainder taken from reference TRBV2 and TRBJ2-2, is EPEVTQTPSHQVTQMGQEVILRCVPISNHLYFYWYRQILGQKVEFLVSFYNNEISEKSEIFDDQFSVERPDGSNFTLKIRSTKLEDSAMYFCASSPYGRDTNTGELFFGEGSRLTVL.